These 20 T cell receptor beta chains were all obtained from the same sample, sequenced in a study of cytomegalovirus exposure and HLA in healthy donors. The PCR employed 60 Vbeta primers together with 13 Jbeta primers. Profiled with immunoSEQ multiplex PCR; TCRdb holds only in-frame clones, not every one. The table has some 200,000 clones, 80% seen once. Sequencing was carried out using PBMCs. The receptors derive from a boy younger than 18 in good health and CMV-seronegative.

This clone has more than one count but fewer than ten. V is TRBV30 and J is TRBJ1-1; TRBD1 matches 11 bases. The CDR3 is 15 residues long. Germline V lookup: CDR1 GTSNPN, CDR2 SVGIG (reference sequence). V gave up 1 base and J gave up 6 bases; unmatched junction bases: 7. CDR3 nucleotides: TGTGCCTGGAGTGCCCTTGGACAGGGGGCAGCTGAAGCTTTCTTT. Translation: CAWSALGQGAAEAFF.

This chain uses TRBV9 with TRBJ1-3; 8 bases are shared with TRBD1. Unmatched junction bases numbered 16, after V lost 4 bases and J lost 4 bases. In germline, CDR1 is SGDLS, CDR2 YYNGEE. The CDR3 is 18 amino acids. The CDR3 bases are TGTGCCAGCAGCCTCTCCCGGGCAGTGGGGACAGGAGGAAACACCATATATTTT. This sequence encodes CASSLSRAVGTGGNTIYF.

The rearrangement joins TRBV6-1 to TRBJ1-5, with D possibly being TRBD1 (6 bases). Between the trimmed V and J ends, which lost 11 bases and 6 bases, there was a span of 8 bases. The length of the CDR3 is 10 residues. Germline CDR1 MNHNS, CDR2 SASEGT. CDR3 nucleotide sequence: TGTGCCGCAGGGGTTCAGCCCCAGCATTTT. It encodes CAAGVQPQHF.

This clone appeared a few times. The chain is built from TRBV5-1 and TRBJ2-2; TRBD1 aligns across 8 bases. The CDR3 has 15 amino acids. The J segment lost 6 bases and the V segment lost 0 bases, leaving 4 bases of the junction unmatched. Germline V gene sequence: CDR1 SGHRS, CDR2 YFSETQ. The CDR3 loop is CASSLAGGEAGELFF. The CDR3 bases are TGCGCCAGCAGCTTGGCAGGGGGCGAAGCCGGGGAGCTGTTTTTT.

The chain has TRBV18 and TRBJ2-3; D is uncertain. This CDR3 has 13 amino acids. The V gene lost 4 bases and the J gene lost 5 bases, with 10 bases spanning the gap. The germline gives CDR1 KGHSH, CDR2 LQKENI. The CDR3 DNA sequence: TGTGCCAGCTCACTAACAATACAAGATACGCAGTATTTT. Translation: CASSLTIQDTQYF.

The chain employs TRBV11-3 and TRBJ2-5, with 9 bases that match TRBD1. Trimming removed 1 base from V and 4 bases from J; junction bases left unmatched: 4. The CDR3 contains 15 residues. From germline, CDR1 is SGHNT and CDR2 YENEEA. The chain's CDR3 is CASSLGETGGETQYF. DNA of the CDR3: TGTGCCAGCAGCTTAGGGGAGACAGGGGGAGAGACCCAGTACTTC.

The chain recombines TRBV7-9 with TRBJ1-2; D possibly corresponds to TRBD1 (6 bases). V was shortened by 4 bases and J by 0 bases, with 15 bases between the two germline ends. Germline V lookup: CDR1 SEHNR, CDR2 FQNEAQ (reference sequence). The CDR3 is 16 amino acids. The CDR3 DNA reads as TGTGCCAGCAGCTCCGGGGCAGGGGAAGCTAACTATGGCTACACCTTC. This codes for CASSSGAGEANYGYTF. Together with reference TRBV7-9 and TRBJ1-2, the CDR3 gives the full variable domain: DTGVSQNPRHKITKRGQNVTFRCDPISEHNRLYWYRQTLGQGPEFLTYFQNEAQLEKSRLLSDRFSAERPKGSFSTLEIQRTEQGDSAMYLCASSSGAGEANYGYTFGSGTRLTVV.

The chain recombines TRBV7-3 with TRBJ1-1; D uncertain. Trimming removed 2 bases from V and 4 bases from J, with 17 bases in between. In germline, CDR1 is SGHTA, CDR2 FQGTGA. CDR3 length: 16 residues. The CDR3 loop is CASSLADIRPLTEAFF. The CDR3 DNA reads TGTGCCAGCAGCTTAGCAGACATCCGACCGCTCACTGAAGCTTTCTTT.

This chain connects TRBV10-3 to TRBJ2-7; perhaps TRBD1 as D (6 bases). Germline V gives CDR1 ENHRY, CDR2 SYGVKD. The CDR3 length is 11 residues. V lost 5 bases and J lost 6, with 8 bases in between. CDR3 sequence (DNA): TGTGCCATCAGTCAAGGGGGCGAGCAGTACTTC. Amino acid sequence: CAISQGGEQYF.

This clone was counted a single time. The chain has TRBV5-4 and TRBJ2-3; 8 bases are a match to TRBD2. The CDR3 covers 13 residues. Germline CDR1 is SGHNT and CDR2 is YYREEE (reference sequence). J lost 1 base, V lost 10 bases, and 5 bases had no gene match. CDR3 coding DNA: TGTGCCTGGGGGCGGGGGGGCACAGATACGCAGTATTTT. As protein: CAWGRGGTDTQYF.

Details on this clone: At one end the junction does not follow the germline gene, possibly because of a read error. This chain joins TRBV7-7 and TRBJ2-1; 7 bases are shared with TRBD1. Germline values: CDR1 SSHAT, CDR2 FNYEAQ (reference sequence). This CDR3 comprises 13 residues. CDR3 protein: CASSAQGVNEQFF. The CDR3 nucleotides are TGTGCTAGCAGCGCCCAGGGGGTGAATGAGCAGTTCTTC.

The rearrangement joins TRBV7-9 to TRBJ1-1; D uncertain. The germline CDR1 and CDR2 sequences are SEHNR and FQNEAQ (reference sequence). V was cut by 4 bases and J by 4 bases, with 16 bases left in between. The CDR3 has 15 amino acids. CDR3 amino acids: CASSSVLGGPTEAFF. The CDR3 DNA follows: TGTGCCAGCAGCTCAGTTCTTGGAGGGCCCACTGAAGCTTTCTTT. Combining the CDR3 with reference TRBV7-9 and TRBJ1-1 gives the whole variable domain DTGVSQNPRHKITKRGQNVTFRCDPISEHNRLYWYRQTLGQGPEFLTYFQNEAQLEKSRLLSDRFSAERPKGSFSTLEIQRTEQGDSAMYLCASSSVLGGPTEAFFGQGTRLTVV.

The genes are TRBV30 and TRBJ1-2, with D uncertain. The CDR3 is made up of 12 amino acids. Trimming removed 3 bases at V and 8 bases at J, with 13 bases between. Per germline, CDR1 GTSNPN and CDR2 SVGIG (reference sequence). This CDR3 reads CAWSLSRGGYTF. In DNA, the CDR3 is TGTGCCTGGAGCCTATCACGAGGCGGCTACACCTTC.

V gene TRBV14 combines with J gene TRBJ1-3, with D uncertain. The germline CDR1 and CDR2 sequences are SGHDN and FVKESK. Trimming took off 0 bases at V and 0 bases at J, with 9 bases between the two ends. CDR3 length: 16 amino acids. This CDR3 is CASSQDLPSSGNTIYF. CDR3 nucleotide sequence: TGTGCCAGCAGCCAAGATTTACCTAGCTCTGGAAACACCATATATTTT.

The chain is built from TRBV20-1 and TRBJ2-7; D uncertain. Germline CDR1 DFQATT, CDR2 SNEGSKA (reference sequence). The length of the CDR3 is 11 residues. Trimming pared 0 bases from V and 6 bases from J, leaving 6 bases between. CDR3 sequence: CSARDIREQYF. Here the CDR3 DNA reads TGCAGTGCTAGAGATATTCGCGAGCAGTACTTC.

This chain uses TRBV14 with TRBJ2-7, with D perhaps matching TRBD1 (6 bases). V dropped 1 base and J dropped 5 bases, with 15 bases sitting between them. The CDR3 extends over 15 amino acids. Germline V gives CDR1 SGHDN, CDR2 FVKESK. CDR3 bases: TGTGCCAGCAGCCAAGCAACAGGGTTGTACCACGAGCAGTACTTC. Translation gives CASSQATGLYHEQYF. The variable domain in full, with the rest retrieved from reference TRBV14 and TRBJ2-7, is EAGVTQFPSHSVIEKGQTVTLRCDPISGHDNLYWYRRVMGKEIKFLLHFVKESKQDESGMPNNRFLAERTGGTYSTLKVQPAELEDSGVYFCASSQATGLYHEQYFGPGTRLTVT.

The CDR3 region is CAISPGGPNYGYTF. The CDR3 DNA follows: TGTGCCATCAGTCCCGGGGGACCTAACTATGGCTACACCTTC. The rearrangement uses TRBV10-3 and TRBJ1-2; possible D gene TRBD1, 5 bases. V lost 5 bases to trimming and J lost 0 bases, with 10 bases between them. This CDR3 has 14 amino acids. CDR1 ENHRY and CDR2 SYGVKD come from the germline V gene.

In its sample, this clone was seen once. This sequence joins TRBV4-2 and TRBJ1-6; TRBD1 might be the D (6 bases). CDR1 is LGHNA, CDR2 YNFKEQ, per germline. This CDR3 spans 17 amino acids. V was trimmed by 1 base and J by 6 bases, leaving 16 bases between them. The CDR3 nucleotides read TGTGCCAGCAGCCAAGTAGTCGCACAGGGTGGTAATTCACCCCTCCACTTT. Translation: CASSQVVAQGGNSPLHF.

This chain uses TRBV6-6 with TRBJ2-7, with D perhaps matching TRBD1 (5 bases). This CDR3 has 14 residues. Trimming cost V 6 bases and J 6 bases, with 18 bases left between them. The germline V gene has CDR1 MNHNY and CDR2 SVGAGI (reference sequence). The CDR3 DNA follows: TGTGCCAGCAGCCCCGAGCCCGACAGATCCGAGCAGTACTTC. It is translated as CASSPEPDRSEQYF.

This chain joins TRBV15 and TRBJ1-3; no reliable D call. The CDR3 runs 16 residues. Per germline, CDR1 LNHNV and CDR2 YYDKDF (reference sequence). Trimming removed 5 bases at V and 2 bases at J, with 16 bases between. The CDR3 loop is CATSSSRHYAGNTIYF. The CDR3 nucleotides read TGTGCCACCAGCTCCTCAAGACATTACGCTGGAAACACCATATATTTT. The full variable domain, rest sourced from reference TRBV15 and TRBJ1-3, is DAMVIQNPRYQVTQFGKPVTLSCSQTLNHNVMYWYQQKSSQAPKLLFHYYDKDFNNEADTPDNFQSRRPNTSFCFLDIRSPGLGDTAMYLCATSSSRHYAGNTIYFGEGSWLTVV.